This T cell receptor (beta chain) was recovered during a study of immune cell composition in non-small cell lung cancer. Looking at the study overall: Most cases were lung adenocarcinoma or squamous cell carcinoma.

On this clone itself: Antigen unknown.

Generated by immunoSEQ multiplex PCR, the TCRdb table keeps only in-frame clones and is missing some. The sample consists of thousands of clones, about three quarters of them appearing once. The V gene end was trimmed by 6 bases and the J gene end by 6 bases; junction bases not matched to a gene: 7. The CDR3 totals 13 residues. The germline CDR1 and CDR2 sequences are MNHNY and SVGAGI (reference sequence). Notes on the study in general: No significant correlation existed between pack-years smoked and tumour clonality. Tumour-associated clones >0.5% occurred in approximately 32% of adenocarcinomas, less than 80% of squamous.

Normal lung sampling was at least 3 cm from the tumour, as distant as possible. Genomic DNA came from frozen unsorted single-cell suspensions. The clonotype originates from a human donor with non-small cell lung cancer. V and J are TRBV6-6 and TRBJ2-7, with TRBD1 matching over 8 bases. The sample consisted of non-adjacent lung tissue. CDR3 in amino acids: CASRQQGVGEQYF. DNA of the CDR3: TGTGCCAGCAGGCAACAGGGGGTCGGCGAGCAGTACTTC.